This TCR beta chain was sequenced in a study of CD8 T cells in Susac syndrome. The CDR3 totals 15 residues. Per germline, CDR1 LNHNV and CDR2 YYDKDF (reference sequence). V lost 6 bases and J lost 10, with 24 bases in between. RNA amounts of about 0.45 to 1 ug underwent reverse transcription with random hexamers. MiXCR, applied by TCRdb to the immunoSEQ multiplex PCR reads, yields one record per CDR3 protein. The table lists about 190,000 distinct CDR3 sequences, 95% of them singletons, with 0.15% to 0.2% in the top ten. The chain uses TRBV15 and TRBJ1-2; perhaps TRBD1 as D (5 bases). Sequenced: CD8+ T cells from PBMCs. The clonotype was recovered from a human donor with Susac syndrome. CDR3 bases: TGTGCCACCAGGCATACCCGGGACGAGTATGCTGACTACACCTTC. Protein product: CATRHTRDEYADYTF.